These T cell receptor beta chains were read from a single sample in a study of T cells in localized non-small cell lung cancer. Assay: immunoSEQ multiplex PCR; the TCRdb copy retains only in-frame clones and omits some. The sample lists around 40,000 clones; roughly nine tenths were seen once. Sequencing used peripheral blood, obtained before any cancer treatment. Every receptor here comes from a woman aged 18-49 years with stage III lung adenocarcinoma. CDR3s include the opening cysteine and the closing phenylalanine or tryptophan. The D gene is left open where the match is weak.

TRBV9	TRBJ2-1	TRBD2	TGTGCCAGCAGCGTAGAAGCGGGGGGTTCCAATGAGCAGTTCTTC	CASSVEAGGSNEQFF
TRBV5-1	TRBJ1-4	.	TGCGCCAGCAGCTATCAACAGGGTAGTAATGAAAAACTGTTTTTT	CASSYQQGSNEKLFF
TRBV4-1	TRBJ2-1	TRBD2	TGCGCCAGCAGCCAAGCTAGCGGTAGCTCCTACAATGAGCAGTTCTTC	CASSQASGSSYNEQFF
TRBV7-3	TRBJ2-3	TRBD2	TGTGCCAGCAGCTTAAATGGCGGGGGGACAGATACGCAGTATTTT	CASSLNGGGTDTQYF
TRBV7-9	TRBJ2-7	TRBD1	TGTGCCAGCAGCCCAAACAGGGGATACGAGCAGTACTTC	CASSPNRGYEQYF
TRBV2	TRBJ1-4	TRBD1	TGTGCCAGCAGTGAGGACAGGGGGCGGGAAAAACTGTTTTTT	CASSEDRGREKLFF
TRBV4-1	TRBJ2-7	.	TGCGCCAGCAGCCTCCTTGCCCTGACAGGGAGGAACTACGAGCAGTACTTC	CASSLLALTGRNYEQYF
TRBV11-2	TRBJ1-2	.	TGTGCCAGCAGCGCACAGGGAGTCGGCTACACCTTC	CASSAQGVGYTF
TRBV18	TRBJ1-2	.	TGTGCCAGCTCACCGGGGGGGCTGGAATCTAACTATGGCTACACCTTC	CASSPGGLESNYGYTF
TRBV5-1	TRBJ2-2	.	TGCGCCAGCAGCCTCCCGGTGGGGGAGACCGGGGAGCTGTTTTTT	CASSLPVGETGELFF
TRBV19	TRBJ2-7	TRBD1	TGTGCCAGCAACCCACAGACAGGGGTCGCCTACGAGCAGTACTTC	CASNPQTGVAYEQYF